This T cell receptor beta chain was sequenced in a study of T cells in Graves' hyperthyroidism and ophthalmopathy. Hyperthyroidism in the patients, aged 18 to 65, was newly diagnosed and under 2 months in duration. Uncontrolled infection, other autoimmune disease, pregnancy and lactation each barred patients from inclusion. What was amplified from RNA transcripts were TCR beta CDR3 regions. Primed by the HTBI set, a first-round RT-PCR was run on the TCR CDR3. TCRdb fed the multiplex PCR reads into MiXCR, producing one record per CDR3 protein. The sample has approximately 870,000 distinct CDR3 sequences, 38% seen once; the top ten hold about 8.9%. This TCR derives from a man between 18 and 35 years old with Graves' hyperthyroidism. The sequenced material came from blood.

The CDR3 loop is CATSRDDREAFF. The CDR3 DNA reads as TGTGCCACCAGCAGAGACGACAGAGAAGCTTTCTTT. The chain joins TRBV15 to TRBJ1-1; weak D call: TRBD1 (5 bases). With 0 bases removed from V and 8 bases from J, the gap between germline ends came to 7 bases. Germline V gene sequence: CDR1 LNHNV, CDR2 YYDKDF (reference sequence). The length of the CDR3 is 12 residues. The full variable domain, completed using reference TRBV15 and TRBJ1-1, is DAMVIQNPRYQVTQFGKPVTLSCSQTLNHNVMYWYQQKSSQAPKLLFHYYDKDFNNEADTPDNFQSRRPNTSFCFLDIRSPGLGDTAMYLCATSRDDREAFFGQGTRLTVV.